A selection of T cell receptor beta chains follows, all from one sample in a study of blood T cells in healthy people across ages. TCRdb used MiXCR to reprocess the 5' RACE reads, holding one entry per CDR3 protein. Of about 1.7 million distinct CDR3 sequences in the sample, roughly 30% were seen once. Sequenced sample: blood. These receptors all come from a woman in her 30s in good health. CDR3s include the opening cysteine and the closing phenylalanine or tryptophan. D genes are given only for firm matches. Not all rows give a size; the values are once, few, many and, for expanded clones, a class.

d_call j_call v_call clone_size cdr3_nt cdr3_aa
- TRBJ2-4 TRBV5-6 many TGTGCCGTCAAGGGGGACCTGAGGGCCAAAAACATTCAGTACTTC CAVKGDLRAKNIQYF
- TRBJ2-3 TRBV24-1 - TGTGCCACCAGTGATCGATGGACAGGACCGGGGGGCACAGATACGCAGTATTTT CATSDRWTGPGGTDTQYF
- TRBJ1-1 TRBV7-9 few TGTACCAGCATCCCCCCGGGGTTCGGGGGAGTGAACACTGAAGCTTTCTTT CTSIPPGFGGVNTEAFF
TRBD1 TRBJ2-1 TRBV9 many TGTGCCAGTAGTAAGGGGACAGGGGTGTACAATGAGCAGTTCTTC CASSKGTGVYNEQFF
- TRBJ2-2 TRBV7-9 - TGTGCCAGCAGCTCGAAAGGTCCCTCGAACACCGGGGAGCTGTTTTTT CASSSKGPSNTGELFF
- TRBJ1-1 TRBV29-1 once TGCAGCGTCTGGCAGCGACGCGACTTGAACACTGAAGCTTTCTTT CSVWQRRDLNTEAFF
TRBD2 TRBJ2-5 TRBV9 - TGTGCCAGCAGCGCTACTAGCGGGGGCTGGGGAGAGACCCAGTACTTC CASSATSGGWGETQYF
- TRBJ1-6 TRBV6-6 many TGTGCCAGCAGCACAGGGAATTCACCCCTCCACTTT CASSTGNSPLHF
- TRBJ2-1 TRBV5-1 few TGCGCCAGCAGCTTGTATGTGTTGGCCTTCCTATGTCAGGAGCAGTTCTTC CASSLYVLAFLCQEQFF
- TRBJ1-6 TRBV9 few TGTGCCAGCAGCGGACGAGATTCACCCCTCCACTTT CASSGRDSPLHF
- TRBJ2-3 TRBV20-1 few TGCAGTGCTAAGAAACTCGGGACCCTCCTCACAGATACGCAGTATTTT CSAKKLGTLLTDTQYF
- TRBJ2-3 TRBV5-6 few TGTGCCAGCGGCTGGGGGCGGGAGCGGGGCTTCACAGATACGCAGTATTTT CASGWGRERGFTDTQYF
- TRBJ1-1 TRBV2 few TGTGCCAGCAGTGAGGGGAGGCCCCGAGGCACTGAAGCTTTCTTT CASSEGRPRGTEAFF
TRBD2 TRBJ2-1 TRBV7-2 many TGTGCCAGCAGCAGGGCCGTTGGGACTAGTTACTACAATGAGCAGTTCTTC CASSRAVGTSYYNEQFF
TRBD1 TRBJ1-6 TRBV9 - TGTGCCAGCAGCGCCCAGACAGGGGAATCACCCCTCCACTTT CASSAQTGESPLHF
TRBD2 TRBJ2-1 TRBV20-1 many TGCAGTGCTAGAACTGGGGGGGTCTACAATGAGCAGTTCTTC CSARTGGVYNEQFF
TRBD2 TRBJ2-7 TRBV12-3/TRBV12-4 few TGTGCCAGCAGTGGACCGTCACTAGCGGGAGAACGCGAGCAGTACTTC CASSGPSLAGEREQYF
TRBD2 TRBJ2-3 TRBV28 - TGTGCCAGCAGTTTAAGGGCGGGGGGCAGTCACGGTACGCAGTATTTT CASSLRAGGSHGTQYF
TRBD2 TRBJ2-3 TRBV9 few TGTGCCAGCAGCGTAGAGGGAGGGACTAGAGGGGGCACAGATACGCAGTATTTT CASSVEGGTRGGTDTQYF
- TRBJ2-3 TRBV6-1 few TGTGCCAGCGGCCTAGGTGGGGGGACAGATACGCAGTATTTT CASGLGGGTDTQYF
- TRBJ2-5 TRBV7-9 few TGTGCCAGCAGCTCCAGGGACACTATCGAGACCCAGTACTTC CASSSRDTIETQYF
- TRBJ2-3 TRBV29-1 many TGCAGCGTTGATAGCTACGGCACAGATACGCAGTATTTT CSVDSYGTDTQYF
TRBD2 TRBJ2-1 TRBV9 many TGTGCCAGCAGAGCGGGACTAGCGGACTACAATGAGCAGTTCTTC CASRAGLADYNEQFF
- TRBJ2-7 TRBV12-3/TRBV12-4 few TGTGCCAGCAGTTACAGACACTCCTACGAGCAGTACTTC CASSYRHSYEQYF
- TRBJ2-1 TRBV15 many TGTGCCACCAGCACCCTGGACAAAGGCAATGAGCAGTTCTTC CATSTLDKGNEQFF
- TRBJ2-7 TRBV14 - TGTGCCAGCAGCTTACCGAGATTCGCGTTGTACGAGCAGTACTTC CASSLPRFALYEQYF
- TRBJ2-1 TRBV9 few TGTGCCAGCAGCGGAAGCATCCGCCGGGACTCCGGCAATGAGCAGTTCTTC CASSGSIRRDSGNEQFF
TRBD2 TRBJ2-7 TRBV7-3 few TGTGCCAGCAGCGCCTCACTAGCGGGGGACCCCCCCTACGAGCAGTACTTC CASSASLAGDPPYEQYF
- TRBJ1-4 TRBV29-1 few TGCAGCGGCAGGGCCGAGGGTGAAAAACTGTTTTTT CSGRAEGEKLFF
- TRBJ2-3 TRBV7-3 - TGTGCCAGCAGCCGCGGTGGCGGGGCGGGGGATACGCAGTATTTT CASSRGGGAGDTQYF
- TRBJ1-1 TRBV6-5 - TGTGCCAGCAGTTACCCCTCGAGGGCGAAGGGAGAACTAAACACTGAAGCTTTCTTT CASSYPSRAKGELNTEAFF
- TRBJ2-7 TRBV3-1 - TGTGCCAGCAGCCAAGATGGTGCAGAGGGCGAGCAGTACTTC CASSQDGAEGEQYF
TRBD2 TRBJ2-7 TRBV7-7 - TGTGCCAGCAGCCGGACTAGCGGGGGGGGCCCTTCCAATGAGCAGTACTTC CASSRTSGGGPSNEQYF
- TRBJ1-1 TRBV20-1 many TGCAGTGCTAGGGGGGGCACTGAAGCTTTCTTT CSARGGTEAFF
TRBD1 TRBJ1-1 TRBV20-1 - TGCAGTGCAACCCCCGGGACAGCTAACACTGAAGCTTTCTTT CSATPGTANTEAFF
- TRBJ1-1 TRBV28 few TGTGCCAGCAGCCGTAGGCGGGTCACTGAAGCTTTCTTT CASSRRRVTEAFF
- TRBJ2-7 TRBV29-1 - TGCAGCGTTGGACAGGCTTCCTACGAGCAGTACTTC CSVGQASYEQYF
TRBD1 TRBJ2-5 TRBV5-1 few TGCGCCAGCAGCTTGGCCGTCATAGTAGGGGGCGAAGAGACCCAGTACTTC CASSLAVIVGGEETQYF
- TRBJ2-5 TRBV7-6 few TGTGCCAGCAGCTCCCGGGACAAAAAAGAGACCCAGTACTTC CASSSRDKKETQYF
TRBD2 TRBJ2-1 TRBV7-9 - TGTGCCAGCAAACACCCAGCGGGATTCAAAAATTACAATGAGCAGTTCTTC CASKHPAGFKNYNEQFF
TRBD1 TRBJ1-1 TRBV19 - TGTGCCAGTAGTACGACAGGGGTGGGCACTGAAGCTTTCTTT CASSTTGVGTEAFF
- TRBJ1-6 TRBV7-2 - TGTGCCAGCAGCCAGCTGACGGCGCGGAGCTCCTATAATTCACCCCTCCACTTT CASSQLTARSSYNSPLHF
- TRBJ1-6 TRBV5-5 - TGTGCCAGCCAAGCTCTCCAGGGGAGAAATTCACCCCTCCACTTT CASQALQGRNSPLHF
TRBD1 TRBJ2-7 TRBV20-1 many TGCAGTGCTAACACGGGACAGGGATTCTCCTACGAGCAGTACTTC CSANTGQGFSYEQYF
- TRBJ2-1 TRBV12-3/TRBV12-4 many TGTGCCAGCAGTTCGACTAGTTCCCACGAGCAGTTCTTC CASSSTSSHEQFF
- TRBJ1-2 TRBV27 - TGTGCCAGCAGTCCCCTCCCCACATTAGCTAACTATGGCTACACCTTC CASSPLPTLANYGYTF
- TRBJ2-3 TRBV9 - TGTGTCAGCAGCCCATCGTACATACGTCTAGAGGATACGCAGTATTTT CVSSPSYIRLEDTQYF
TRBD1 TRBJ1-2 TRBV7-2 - TGTGCCAGCAGCTTCGACAGGGGCGCTAACTATGGCTACACCTTC CASSFDRGANYGYTF
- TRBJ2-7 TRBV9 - TGTGCCAGCAGCGTAGGGTCAAATTCTCACGAGCAGTACTTC CASSVGSNSHEQYF
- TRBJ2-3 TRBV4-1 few TGCGCCAGCAGCCAAGTACGCGTGACGACAGTTACGCAGTATTTT CASSQVRVTTVTQYF
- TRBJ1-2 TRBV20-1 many TGCAGTGCTAGAGATCCCCAAGTCTATGGCTACACCTTC CSARDPQVYGYTF